There are a few counts of the clone carrying this TCR beta chain. What it binds is unknown. Next came a second PCR, run for roughly 6 to 11 cycles, which used a sample-barcoded 5' primer along with a J-beta primer mix. A single record per CDR3 protein comes from TCRdb applying MiXCR to the 5' RACE reads. The sample carries about 680,000 distinct CDR3 sequences, 49% recorded once. This record comes from a study of blood T cells in healthy people across ages. This CDR3 is built from 14 residues. After removal of 4 bases from V and 4 bases from J, the junction contained 9 bases not matched to a gene. Per the germline V gene, CDR1 is DFQATT and CDR2 is SNEGSKA (reference sequence). Regarding the study as a whole: Possibly confounding the expanded clonotype changes was the fact that donor CMV status was unknown.

This clonotype was obtained from an older woman in good health. The rearrangement links TRBV20-1 to TRBJ1-2, with TRBD1 matching 7 bases. Sequences were obtained from blood. The CDR3 is CSATNPGQLYGYTF. For the CDR3, the DNA is TGCAGTGCTACCAACCCGGGACAGCTCTATGGCTACACCTTC.